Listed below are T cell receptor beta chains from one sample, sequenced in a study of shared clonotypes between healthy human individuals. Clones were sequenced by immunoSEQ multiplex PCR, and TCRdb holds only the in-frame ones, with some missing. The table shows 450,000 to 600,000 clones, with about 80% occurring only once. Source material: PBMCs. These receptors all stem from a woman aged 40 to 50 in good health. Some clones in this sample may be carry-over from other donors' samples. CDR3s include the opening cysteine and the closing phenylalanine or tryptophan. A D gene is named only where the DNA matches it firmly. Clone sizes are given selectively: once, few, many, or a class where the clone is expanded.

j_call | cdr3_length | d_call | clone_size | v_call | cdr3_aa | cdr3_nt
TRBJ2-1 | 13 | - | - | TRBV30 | CALEGTRGNEQFF | TGTGCCTTGGAAGGGACTCGTGGGAATGAGCAGTTCTTC
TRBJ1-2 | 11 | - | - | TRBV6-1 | CASSPGYGYTF | TGTGCCAGCAGCCCAGGGTATGGCTACACCTTC
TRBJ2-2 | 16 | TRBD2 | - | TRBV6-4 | CASNWTSGRSPGELFF | TGTGCCAGCAACTGGACTAGCGGGAGGAGCCCCGGGGAGCTGTTTTTT
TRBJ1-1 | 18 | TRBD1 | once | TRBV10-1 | CASRPLTGFKGMNTEAFF | TGCGCCAGCAGGCCACTGACAGGGTTTAAGGGAATGAACACTGAAGCTTTCTTT
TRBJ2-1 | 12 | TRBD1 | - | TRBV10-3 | CAIRDRESEQFF | TGTGCCATCCGGGACAGGGAATCGGAGCAGTTCTTC
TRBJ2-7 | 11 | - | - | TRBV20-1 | CSASSSYEQYF | TGCAGTGCTAGCAGCTCCTACGAGCAGTACTTC
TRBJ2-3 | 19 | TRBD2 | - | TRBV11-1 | CASSDRRGGLAGVADTQYF | TGTGCCAGCAGCGACAGAAGGGGAGGACTAGCGGGAGTGGCAGATACGCAGTATTTT
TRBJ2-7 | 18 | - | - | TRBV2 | CASSEEGFRQGSSYEQYF | TGTGCCAGCAGTGAAGAGGGCTTTCGTCAGGGGAGCTCCTACGAGCAGTACTTC
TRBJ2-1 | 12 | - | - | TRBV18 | CASFRGTGEQFF | TGTGCCAGCTTCCGAGGAACAGGGGAGCAGTTCTTC
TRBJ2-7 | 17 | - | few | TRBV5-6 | CANSLAVSRVLAYEQYF | TGTGCCAACAGCTTGGCAGTCTCTAGGGTACTCGCCTACGAGCAGTACTTC
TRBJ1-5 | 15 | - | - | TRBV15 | CATSVQGFSNQPQHF | TGTGCCACCAGCGTACAGGGATTTAGCAATCAGCCCCAGCATTTT
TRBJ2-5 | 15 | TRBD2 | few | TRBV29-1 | CSVGASGSILETQYF | TGCAGCGTGGGGGCTAGCGGGAGTATTTTGGAGACCCAGTACTTC
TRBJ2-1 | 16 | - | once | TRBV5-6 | CASSASQVRSYNEQFF | TGTGCCAGCTCGGCTAGCCAAGTTCGGTCCTACAATGAGCAGTTCTTC
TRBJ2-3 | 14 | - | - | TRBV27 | CASSWGVATDTQYF | TGTGCCAGCAGTTGGGGGGTTGCCACAGATACGCAGTATTTT
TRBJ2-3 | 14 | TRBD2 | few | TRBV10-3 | CAISLAGTVDTQYF | TGTGCCATCAGCCTAGCGGGGACTGTGGATACGCAGTATTTT
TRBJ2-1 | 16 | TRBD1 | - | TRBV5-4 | CASSKGTELTYNEQFF | TGTGCCAGCAGCAAAGGGACAGAACTTACCTACAATGAGCAGTTCTTC